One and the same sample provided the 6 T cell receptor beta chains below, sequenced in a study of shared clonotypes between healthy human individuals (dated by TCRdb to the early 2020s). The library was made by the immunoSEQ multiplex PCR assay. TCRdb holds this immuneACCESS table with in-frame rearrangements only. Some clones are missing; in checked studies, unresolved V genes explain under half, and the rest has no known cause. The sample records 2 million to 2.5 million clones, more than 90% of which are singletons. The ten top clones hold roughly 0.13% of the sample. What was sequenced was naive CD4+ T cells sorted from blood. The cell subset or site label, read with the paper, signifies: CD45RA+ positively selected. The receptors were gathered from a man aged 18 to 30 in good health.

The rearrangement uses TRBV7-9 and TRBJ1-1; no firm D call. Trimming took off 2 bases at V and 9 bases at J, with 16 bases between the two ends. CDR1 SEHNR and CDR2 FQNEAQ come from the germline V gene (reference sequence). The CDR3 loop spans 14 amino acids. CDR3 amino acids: CASSLSMAPTKAFF. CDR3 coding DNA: TGTGCCAGCAGCTTATCCATGGCACCTACAAAAGCTTTCTTT.

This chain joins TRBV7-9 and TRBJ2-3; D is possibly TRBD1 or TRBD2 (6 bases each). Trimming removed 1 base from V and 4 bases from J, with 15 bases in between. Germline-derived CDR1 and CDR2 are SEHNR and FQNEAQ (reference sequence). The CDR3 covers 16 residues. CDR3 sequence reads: CASSLVGGGGPDTQYF. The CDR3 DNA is TGTGCCAGCAGCTTAGTCGGAGGAGGGGGTCCAGATACGCAGTATTTT.

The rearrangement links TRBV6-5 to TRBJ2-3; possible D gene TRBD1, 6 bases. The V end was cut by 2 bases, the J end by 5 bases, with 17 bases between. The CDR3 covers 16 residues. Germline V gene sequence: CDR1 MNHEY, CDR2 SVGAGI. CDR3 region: CASSYTFIPGVDTQYF. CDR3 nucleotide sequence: TGTGCCAGCAGTTACACCTTCATACCAGGGGTAGATACGCAGTATTTT.

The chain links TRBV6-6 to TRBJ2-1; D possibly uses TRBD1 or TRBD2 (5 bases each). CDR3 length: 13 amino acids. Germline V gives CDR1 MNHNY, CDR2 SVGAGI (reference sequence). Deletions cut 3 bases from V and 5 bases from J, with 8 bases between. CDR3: CASSYLGDNEQFF. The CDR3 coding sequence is TGTGCCAGCAGTTATTTGGGGGACAATGAGCAGTTCTTC.

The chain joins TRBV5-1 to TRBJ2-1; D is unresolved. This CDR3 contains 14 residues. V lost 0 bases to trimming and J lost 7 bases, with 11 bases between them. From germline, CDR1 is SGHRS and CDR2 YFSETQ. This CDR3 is CASSLAVFRNEQFF. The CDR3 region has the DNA TGCGCCAGCAGCTTGGCGGTCTTTCGGAATGAGCAGTTCTTC.

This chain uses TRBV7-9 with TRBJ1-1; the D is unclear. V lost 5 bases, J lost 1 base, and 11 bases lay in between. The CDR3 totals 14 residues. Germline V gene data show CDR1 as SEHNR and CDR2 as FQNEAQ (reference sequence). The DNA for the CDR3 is TGTGCCAGCAGCCATGACAATACGAACACTGAAGCTTTCTTT. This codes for CASSHDNTNTEAFF.